This TCR beta chain was recovered during a study of T cell responses to AZD1222 COVID-19 vaccine. TCRdb's copy holds only in-frame clones and misses some; the assay was immunoSEQ multiplex PCR. The sample yields 75,000 to 90,000 clones, 70% to 85% seen once. Details on this clone: Its antigen is undetermined.

The CDR3 spans 12 residues. V lost 4 bases and J 6 bases, leaving 8 bases between the germline ends. Germline CDR1 SGHNT, CDR2 YYREEE (reference sequence). Regarding the study as a whole: Variant regions that are unmutated are reportedly the target of nearly half of spike-specific TCRs. In a largely white British group with more females than males, clonal diversity was possibly underestimated. Repertoire sampling was restricted to post-peak T cell response timepoints.

The sequence was obtained from an adult in good health. The V gene is TRBV5-4, the J gene TRBJ2-1; a possible D gene is TRBD1 (6 bases). This material consisted of peripheral blood, taken on day 0 of AZD1222 vaccination. The CDR3 loop is CASSLDSNEQFF. The CDR3 DNA is TGTGCCAGCAGCCTGGACAGCAATGAGCAGTTCTTC.